The 9 T cell receptor beta chains in this list originate from one sample, sequenced in a study of CD8+ T cells in alopecia areata. Sequencing used cDNA as its template, made by extracting RNA and reverse transcribing it. Assay used: immunoSEQ multiplex PCR; TCRdb lists only in-frame clones, some missing. Here the sample spans roughly 110,000 clones, roughly 50% being singletons. Stated treatment: oral pan-JAK inhibitor, 5-10 mg twice daily. This sample comprised CD8+ T cells sorted from blood, obtained at week 24, from a patient treated with tofacitinib. The receptors derive from a human donor with alopecia areata.

CDR3 DNA: TGTGCCAGCAGAGGACAGGGGTCCTCCTACGAGCAGTACTTC. Its translation: CASRGQGSSYEQYF. The rearrangement uses TRBV5-6 and TRBJ2-7; 9 bases match TRBD1. There are 14 residues in the CDR3. From germline, CDR1 is SGHDT and CDR2 YYEEEE. After removal of 5 bases from V and 0 bases from J, the junction contained 3 bases not matched to a gene.

There are a few counts of this clone. The chain recombines TRBV19 with TRBJ2-5, with D tentatively TRBD2 (5 bases). CDR3 length: 12 amino acids. CDR1 LNHDA and CDR2 SQIVND come from the germline V gene (reference sequence). V was cut by 7 bases and J by 5 bases, with 11 bases left in between. DNA of the CDR3: TGTGCCAGTATGGGGAGTCCCGAGACCCAGTACTTC. Amino acids: CASMGSPETQYF.

This chain uses TRBV7-9 with TRBJ2-7; D is possibly TRBD2 (5 bases). Looked up from germline, CDR1 is SEHNR and CDR2 is FQNEAQ (reference sequence). The CDR3 consists of 12 residues. The V gene lost 5 bases and the J gene lost 4 bases, with 9 bases spanning the gap. CDR3 sequence: CASSPGGYEQYF. CDR3 in DNA: TGTGCCAGCAGCCCCGGAGGATACGAGCAGTACTTC.

This clone was seen only once. CDR3 amino acids: CASSEVGRAQETQYF. The DNA of the CDR3 is TGTGCCAGCAGTGAAGTCGGTCGGGCCCAAGAGACCCAGTACTTC. This chain joins TRBV2 and TRBJ2-5; D gene unclear. Germline V gene lookup returns CDR1 SNHLY and CDR2 FYNNEI. The CDR3 contains 15 residues. V lost 1 base and J lost 1, with 10 bases in between.

This chain uses TRBV14 with TRBJ2-1; 10 bases agree with TRBD2. V shed 5 bases, J shed 7 bases, and the junction held 8 bases outside the gene matches. The germline V gene has CDR1 SGHDN and CDR2 FVKESK. The CDR3 contains 15 residues. The DNA for the CDR3 is TGTGCCAGCAGCATTAGGGCTAGCGGGGGTAATGAGCAGTTCTTC. Translated, it gives CASSIRASGGNEQFF.

The V call is TRBV5-1, the J call TRBJ2-6; no clear D. CDR1 and CDR2 from the germline V gene are SGHRS and YFSETQ. This CDR3 comprises 17 residues. V lost 1 base and J 4 bases, leaving 15 bases between the germline ends. CDR3 loop: CASSLRGEVPGANVLTF. The CDR3 DNA follows: TGCGCCAGCAGCTTGAGAGGCGAGGTGCCCGGGGCCAACGTCCTGACTTTC.

This rearrangement joins TRBV4-1 to TRBJ2-2, with 11 nucleotides matching TRBD2. Germline CDR1 is MGHRA and CDR2 is YSYEKL. Losses at the gene ends were 4 bases for V and 6 bases for J; bases not matched to a gene: 4. This CDR3 contains 15 residues. For the CDR3, the DNA is TGCGCCAGCAGCCCCGTGGGACTAGCGGCCGGGGAGCTGTTTTTT. Amino acid sequence: CASSPVGLAAGELFF.

The genes are TRBV7-6 and TRBJ1-6; 8 nucleotides agree with TRBD1. The CDR3 loop spans 17 amino acids. The junction had 12 bases not matched to a gene; V was cut back by 5 bases and J by 6 bases. Germline lookup yields CDR1 SGHVS and CDR2 FNYEAQ. The CDR3 nucleotides are TGTGCCAGCAGCCCCCTCCCCGGACAGGGAGGTAATTCACCCCTCCACTTT. Its translation: CASSPLPGQGGNSPLHF. The full variable domain, in which reference TRBV7-6 and TRBJ1-6 provide the parts outside the CDR3, is GAGVSQSPRYKVTKRGQDVALRCDPISGHVSLYWYRQALGQGPEFLTYFNYEAQQDKSGLPNDRFSAERPEGSISTLTIQRTEQRDSAMYRCASSPLPGQGGNSPLHFGNGTRLTVT.

This rearrangement joins TRBV4-1 to TRBJ2-1, with a possible D match to TRBD2 (7 bases). This CDR3 is 17 amino acids long. Germline V gives CDR1 MGHRA, CDR2 YSYEKL. Trimming removed 4 bases at V and 0 bases at J, with 16 bases between. The CDR3, as DNA: TGCGCCAGCAGCCCACGGGGGGCACACAGCTCCTACAATGAGCAGTTCTTC. Its protein is CASSPRGAHSSYNEQFF.